This entry features one T cell receptor beta chain sequence. These data come from a study of blood T cell repertoires in COVID-19. Study in general: Samples of COVID-19 (acute and convalescent) were obtained from the United States, Italy and Spain.

The table came from immunoSEQ multiplex PCR; TCRdb's copy has only in-frame clones and leaves some out. The sample has around 430,000 clones, around 88% seen once; the top ten hold around 13%. CDR1 and CDR2 (germline): SGHDT, YYEEEE. V lost 0 bases and J 4 bases, leaving 13 bases between the germline ends. CDR3 length: 15 residues. V and J are TRBV5-6 and TRBJ1-2, with a possible D match to TRBD1 (6 bases). The clonotype originates from a woman aged 45-65 years with COVID-19, enrolled during active disease. The specimen was peripheral blood. The CDR3 protein is CASSLGGWTVYGYTF. For the CDR3, the DNA is TGTGCCAGCAGCTTGGGAGGGTGGACAGTCTATGGCTACACCTTC.